The sequence of this T cell receptor (beta chain) was determined in a study of Ad26.COV2.S vaccination and SARS-CoV-2 variants. Study information: Administration of Ad26.COV2.S was intramuscular, either once or twice 56 days apart.

This clone occurred once. Germline V gene lookup returns CDR1 SGHNT and CDR2 YYREEE (reference sequence). This CDR3 is built from 14 residues. The germline V and J ends were trimmed by 10 bases and 0 bases, with 11 bases remaining between them. Regarding treatment: roughly 18 received Ad26.COV2.S at low or high dose, single or two shots; about 5 received placebo; per-sample allocation not given. It was on day 63 after the first vaccine or placebo injection that samples were taken. Expressing Wuhan-strain SARS-CoV-2 spike, an Ad26 vector served as the vaccine. TCRdb's copy holds only in-frame clones and misses some; the assay was immunoSEQ multiplex PCR. The data contain roughly 500,000 clones, roughly 89% of them singletons.

This specimen consisted of peripheral blood, obtained in a trial of Ad26.COV2.S vaccine versus placebo. The chain links TRBV5-4 to TRBJ2-6; D ambiguous. This TCR was sampled from a person between 18 and 65 years old who received the Ad26.COV2.S COVID-19 vaccine or a placebo. The CDR3 DNA reads TGTGCCGCTCTGGAACGCTCTGGGGCCAACGTCCTGACTTTC. As protein: CAALERSGANVLTF.